The next 19 T cell receptor beta chains were all read from a single sample in a study of long-term antiretroviral therapy in people with HIV. The libraries were made with immunoSEQ v3.0 at survey level. Sequencing used immunoSEQ multiplex PCR; TCRdb keeps in-frame clones, though not all of them. This table holds 20,000 to 25,000 clones, around three quarters found once. Here the sequenced sample was unsorted PBMCs, taken 1.2 years after starting antiretroviral therapy. The receptor set was obtained from a woman between 40 and 50 years old with HIV.

The chain recombines TRBV19 with TRBJ1-5, with a tentative D call TRBD1 (5 bases). Germline V gene lookup returns CDR1 LNHDA and CDR2 SQIVND (reference sequence). CDR3 size: 14 residues. Between the trimmed V and J ends, which lost 4 bases and 6 bases, there was a span of 13 bases. CDR3 coding DNA: TGTGCCAGTAGTAACGCTGGGGGGGGTCAGCCCCAGCATTTT. Its translation is CASSNAGGGQPQHF.

This clone was detected only a few times. CDR3 in amino acids: CASSPFPFEQYF. CDR3 DNA sequence: TGTGCCAGCAGCCCTTTCCCGTTCGAGCAGTACTTC. The chain uses TRBV27 and TRBJ2-7; D is ambiguous. This CDR3 is 12 amino acids long. Per germline, CDR1 MNHEY and CDR2 SMNVEV (reference sequence). Trimming shortened V by 6 bases and J by 6 bases, and 12 bases separated the two germline ends.

This chain's CDR3 is CASSPQGGDTEAFF. The DNA of the CDR3 is TGTGCCAGCAGCCCCCAGGGGGGGGACACTGAAGCTTTCTTT. The V gene is TRBV5-5, the J gene TRBJ1-1; 7 bases align to TRBD1. The V and J ends lost 4 bases and 3 bases, in that order; junction bases with no gene match: 6. In germline, CDR1 is SGHKS, CDR2 YYEKEE (reference sequence). This CDR3 has 14 amino acids.

The CDR3 protein is CASSLPRTGYTF. CDR3 nucleotide sequence: TGTGCCAGCAGCTTACCACGGACGGGCTACACCTTC. The chain uses TRBV5-6 and TRBJ1-2; D is unclear. This CDR3 spans 12 amino acids. The V gene lost 2 bases and the J gene lost 8 bases, with 10 bases spanning the gap. Looked up from germline, CDR1 is SGHDT and CDR2 is YYEEEE.

A few counts support this clone. This chain uses TRBV19 with TRBJ2-7; 8 nucleotides align to TRBD1. The CDR3 is 13 amino acids. The germline CDR1 and CDR2 sequences are LNHDA and SQIVND (reference sequence). With 3 bases clipped from V and 7 bases from J, the junction kept 5 bases outside the gene matches. The DNA of the CDR3 is TGTGCCAGTAGTATGATCAGGGGGCTAGAGCAGTACTTC. This encodes CASSMIRGLEQYF.

This chain joins TRBV7-9 and TRBJ1-2; 8 nucleotides align to TRBD1. With 4 bases clipped from V and 3 bases from J, the junction kept 10 bases outside the gene matches. The CDR3 totals 16 residues. Germline V gene sequence: CDR1 SEHNR, CDR2 FQNEAQ (reference sequence). The CDR3 reads CASSSLPRGLDYGYTF. The DNA of the CDR3 is TGTGCCAGCAGCTCCCTTCCCAGGGGGCTTGACTATGGCTACACCTTC.

This sequence joins TRBV6-5 and TRBJ2-1; D remains unclear. Trimming took off 0 bases at V and 0 bases at J, with 6 bases between the two ends. Looked up from germline, CDR1 is MNHEY and CDR2 is SVGAGI. This CDR3 is built from 15 residues. CDR3 DNA: TGTGCCAGCAGTTACTCCGTCAGCTCCTACAATGAGCAGTTCTTC. Protein sequence: CASSYSVSSYNEQFF.

This chain joins TRBV5-6 and TRBJ1-2; a weak D match, TRBD1 (5 bases). The CDR3 extends over 13 amino acids. Germline V gene sequence: CDR1 SGHDT, CDR2 YYEEEE. V was clipped by 3 bases and J by 4 bases, with 10 bases between them. CDR3 nucleotide sequence: TGTGCCAGCAGCTCACAGGTGTTCTATGGCTACACCTTC. Protein: CASSSQVFYGYTF. Full variable domain (missing parts from reference TRBV5-6 and TRBJ1-2): DAGVTQSPTHLIKTRGQQVTLRCSPKSGHDTVSWYQQALGQGPQFIFQYYEEEERQRGNFPDRFSGHQFPNYSSELNVNALLLGDSALYLCASSSQVFYGYTFGSGTRLTVV.

The chain recombines TRBV7-9 with TRBJ1-1, with TRBD1 matching 10 bases. V lost 5 bases and J lost 3; bases outside the gene matches: 3. The CDR3 sequence is 14 residues long. Germline CDR1 reads SEHNR; CDR2 reads FQNEAQ (reference sequence). As DNA, the CDR3 is TGTGCCAGCAGCAGGACAGGGGGGGACACTGAAGCTTTCTTT. This codes for CASSRTGGDTEAFF.

The chain has TRBV29-1 and TRBJ2-1; D call uncertain. This CDR3 contains 16 residues. In germline, CDR1 is SQVTM, CDR2 ANQGSEA. With 4 bases removed from V and 5 bases from J, the gap between germline ends came to 21 bases. The CDR3: CSVGLQKNHQNNEQFF. CDR3 nucleotides: TGCAGCGTTGGTCTGCAGAAAAATCATCAAAACAATGAGCAGTTCTTC.

The rearrangement uses TRBV5-4 and TRBJ2-3; maybe TRBD1 (5 bases). Trimming took off 4 bases at V and 1 base at J, with 22 bases between the two ends. This CDR3 is built from 18 residues. Germline CDR1 SGHNT, CDR2 YYREEE (reference sequence). CDR3 nucleotides: TGTGCCAGCAGCCCCCCCGGGCAGGGTCCGACTGGCACAGATACGCAGTATTTT. This encodes CASSPPGQGPTGTDTQYF.

The chain couples TRBV5-1 to TRBJ1-3, with 7 bases fitting TRBD1. The V segment lost 4 bases and the J segment 2 bases; nucleotides outside the gene matches: 3. This CDR3 comprises 14 residues. The germline gives CDR1 SGHRS, CDR2 YFSETQ. The CDR3, as DNA: TGCGCCAGCAGCGCCGGGACAGCTGGAAACACCATATATTTT. Encoded protein: CASSAGTAGNTIYF.

The chain couples TRBV18 to TRBJ1-1, with D perhaps TRBD1 (5 bases). The CDR3 is made up of 14 amino acids. CDR1 and CDR2 from the germline V gene are KGHSH and LQKENI. Trimming pared 0 bases from V and 5 bases from J, leaving 10 bases between. Here the CDR3 reads CASSPPGVITEAFF. For the CDR3, the DNA is TGTGCCAGCTCACCACCGGGGGTTATAACTGAAGCTTTCTTT.

The chain combines TRBV9 with TRBJ2-7, with unresolved D. Germline assignment: CDR1 SGDLS and CDR2 YYNGEE. V was pared by 0 bases and J by 0 bases, with 7 bases between. This CDR3 contains 14 residues. The CDR3 here is CASSVADSSYEQYF. CDR3 bases: TGTGCCAGCAGCGTAGCCGATAGCTCCTACGAGCAGTACTTC.

The V gene is TRBV5-6, the J gene TRBJ2-5; 15 bases are shared with TRBD2. The CDR3 covers 16 residues. V lost 3 bases and J lost 5; bases outside the gene matches: 5. The V gene's germline CDR1 is SGHDT and CDR2 YYEEEE. The CDR3 reads CASSYSGTSGRETQYF. The CDR3 DNA sequence: TGTGCCAGCAGCTATTCCGGGACTAGCGGGAGGGAGACCCAGTACTTC.

The sample holds a few counts of this clone. The CDR3 DNA reads TGTGCCATCAGTGAGTCGCGGACAGGGGGGGACGAGCAGTACTTC. Protein sequence: CAISESRTGGDEQYF. V and J are TRBV10-3 and TRBJ2-7; 10 nucleotides align to TRBD1. V gave up 0 bases and J gave up 5 bases; unmatched junction bases: 4. This CDR3 contains 15 residues. Germline values: CDR1 ENHRY, CDR2 SYGVKD.

The gene calls are TRBV5-6 and TRBJ2-1, with D maybe TRBD2 (5 bases). This CDR3 comprises 14 residues. V gave up 3 bases and J gave up 6 bases, with 13 bases separating them. Germline V lookup: CDR1 SGHDT, CDR2 YYEEEE. The DNA of the CDR3 is TGTGCCAGCAGCTCGGGGTTTGGGGTCAATGAGCAGTTCTTC. This encodes CASSSGFGVNEQFF. Complete variable domain (other parts from reference TRBV5-6 and TRBJ2-1): DAGVTQSPTHLIKTRGQQVTLRCSPKSGHDTVSWYQQALGQGPQFIFQYYEEEERQRGNFPDRFSGHQFPNYSSELNVNALLLGDSALYLCASSSGFGVNEQFFGPGTRLTVL.

The chain combines TRBV5-1 with TRBJ2-2, with TRBD1 matching over 7 bases. The CDR3 covers 15 residues. CDR1 and CDR2 from the germline V gene are SGHRS and YFSETQ. Trimming removed 4 bases from V and 5 bases from J; junction bases left unmatched: 8. For the CDR3, the DNA is TGCGCCAGCAGCGCCGACAGGGCTCGGACCGGGGAGCTGTTTTTT. Translated: CASSADRARTGELFF.

The genes are TRBV7-9 and TRBJ1-3; D gene ambiguous. The V end was cut by 1 base, the J end by 4 bases, with 14 bases between. Germline values: CDR1 SEHNR, CDR2 FQNEAQ (reference sequence). The CDR3 spans 16 residues. The CDR3 DNA is TGTGCCAGCAGCTTAGTTGGGCGGGATCCGGGAAACACCATATATTTT. Protein product: CASSLVGRDPGNTIYF. Full variable domain (missing parts from reference TRBV7-9 and TRBJ1-3): DTGVSQNPRHKITKRGQNVTFRCDPISEHNRLYWYRQTLGQGPEFLTYFQNEAQLEKSRLLSDRFSAERPKGSFSTLEIQRTEQGDSAMYLCASSLVGRDPGNTIYFGEGSWLTVV.